One and the same sample provided the 15 T cell receptor beta chains below, sequenced in a study of T cell responses to AZD1222 COVID-19 vaccine. The repertoire was sequenced with immunoSEQ multiplex PCR; TCRdb's copy has only in-frame clones and lacks some. The repertoire holds 70,000 or so clones, with more than 65% as singletons. The starting material was peripheral blood, obtained on day 0 of MenACWY control vaccination. These receptors were obtained from an adult in good health.

With respect to this clone: Other DNA sequences in this sample translate to the same CDR3. The rearrangement joins TRBV9 to TRBJ2-2, with D uncertain. The CDR3 contains 14 residues. Germline V gene data show CDR1 as SGDLS and CDR2 as YYNGEE. Trimming left V 0 bases short and J 4 bases short, with 7 bases between. The CDR3 nucleotides are TGTGCCAGCAGCGTAGTACCCGGCACCGGGGAGCTGTTTTTT. Protein: CASSVVPGTGELFF.

This clone showed up just once. V and J are TRBV10-3 and TRBJ1-2; D is perhaps TRBD1 (6 bases). In germline, CDR1 is ENHRY, CDR2 SYGVKD. The ends were cut back, 6 bases at V and 10 bases at J, with 18 bases in the middle. CDR3 size: 13 residues. CDR3 in DNA: TGTGCCATCAGCCCGGGACAAGAGACTTCCTACACCTTC. Protein product: CAISPGQETSYTF.

This clone is a singleton in its sample. The V call is TRBV19, the J call TRBJ1-1, with unresolved D. CDR3 length equals 14 residues. Germline CDR1 is LNHDA and CDR2 is SQIVND (reference sequence). V was pared by 1 base and J by 2 bases, with 8 bases between. CDR3 sequence: CASSIGGANTEAFF. CDR3 sequence (DNA): TGTGCCAGTAGTATAGGGGGAGCTAACACTGAAGCTTTCTTT.

On this clone itself: An end of the junction differs from the germline gene, which may be a read error. In DNA, the CDR3 is TGTGCTAGCAGCTTAGATCGGCTCACCGGGGAGCTGTTTTTT. This translates into CASSLDRLTGELFF. The chain carries TRBV7-7 and TRBJ2-2; D unresolved. CDR1 is SSHAT and CDR2 is FNYEAQ in the germline V gene (reference sequence). The CDR3 runs 14 residues.

A single count supports this clone. The rearrangement uses TRBV5-6 and TRBJ1-2; perhaps TRBD1 as D (6 bases). The germline V gene encodes CDR1 SGHDT and CDR2 YYEEEE. This CDR3 comprises 14 residues. V lost 0 bases to trimming and J lost 4 bases, with 10 bases between them. The CDR3 nucleotides read TGTGCCAGCAGCTTGGAGGGGGTTGCCTATGGCTACACCTTC. This codes for CASSLEGVAYGYTF.

This rearrangement joins TRBV7-8 to TRBJ1-5; tentatively, D is TRBD1 (6 bases). The germline CDR1 and CDR2 sequences are SGHVS and FQNEAQ. V shed 2 bases and J shed 2 bases, with 19 bases lying between them. CDR3 size: 18 residues. As DNA, the CDR3 is TGTGCCAGCAGCTTACGGGAGGGGGAGCAGGCTGGCAATCAGCCCCAGCATTTT. Translated: CASSLREGEQAGNQPQHF.

CDR3 amino acids: CATSRGGYGSGGELFF. The CDR3 coding sequence is TGTGCCACCAGCAGAGGGGGGTACGGGAGTGGCGGGGAGCTGTTTTTT. The chain is built from TRBV15 and TRBJ2-2; D perhaps matches TRBD2 (6 bases). This CDR3 is built from 16 residues. Germline values: CDR1 LNHNV, CDR2 YYDKDF (reference sequence). Trimming stripped 1 base from V and 7 bases from J, with 16 bases between.

The V call is TRBV18, the J call TRBJ2-5; 7 bases line up with TRBD1. In germline, CDR1 is KGHSH, CDR2 LQKENI. V dropped 8 bases and J dropped 1; count of bases not matched to a gene: 10. This CDR3 contains 15 residues. The CDR3 region has the DNA TGTGCCAGCGAAAGACAGGGTGGATCCCAAGAGACCCAGTACTTC. This translates into CASERQGGSQETQYF.

This clone was observed a single time. J is TRBJ2-1 and V is TRBV24-1; D may be TRBD1 (5 bases). The CDR3 sequence is 13 residues long. Germline V gene sequence: CDR1 KGHDR, CDR2 SFDVKD. V lost 4 bases and J lost 4, with 7 bases in between. CDR3 region: CATSETAYNEQFF. CDR3 sequence (DNA): TGTGCCACCAGTGAGACAGCGTACAATGAGCAGTTCTTC.

J is TRBJ1-1 and V is TRBV15; possibly TRBD1 for D (5 bases). V was clipped by 2 bases and J by 4 bases, with 8 bases between them. CDR3 length equals 13 residues. CDR1 is LNHNV and CDR2 is YYDKDF in the germline V gene (reference sequence). The CDR3 nucleotides read TGTGCCACCAGCAGACGCGGGGGCACTGAAGCTTTCTTT. This codes for CATSRRGGTEAFF.

The chain links TRBV7-9 to TRBJ2-1; D perhaps matches TRBD2 (5 bases). The ends were cut back, 4 bases at V and 8 bases at J, with 15 bases in the middle. The CDR3 sequence is 14 residues long. Looked up from germline, CDR1 is SEHNR and CDR2 is FQNEAQ (reference sequence). The CDR3 DNA reads as TGTGCCAGCAGCTATTCCTCCGTCGGGGATGAGCAGTTCTTC. It specifies CASSYSSVGDEQFF.

The chain joins TRBV7-9 to TRBJ2-5; no clear D gene. V gave up 1 base and J gave up 5 bases, with 8 bases separating them. The CDR3 contains 13 residues. The germline V gene has CDR1 SEHNR and CDR2 FQNEAQ (reference sequence). The CDR3 reads CASSLGSGETQYF. CDR3 DNA sequence: TGTGCCAGCAGCTTAGGGAGTGGGGAGACCCAGTACTTC.

CDR3 DNA: TGTGCCAGCATGTTAGCGGGAGAGGAAGAGCAGTACTTC. Its translation is CASMLAGEEEQYF. V is TRBV28 and J is TRBJ2-7, with TRBD2 identical over 9 bases. The CDR3 runs 13 residues. J gave up 7 bases and V 7 bases, and 8 bases lay outside the gene matches. Germline V gene data show CDR1 as MDHEN and CDR2 as SYDVKM. The full variable domain, with the rest looked up from reference TRBV28 and TRBJ2-7, is DVKVTQSSRYLVKRTGEKVFLECVQDMDHENMFWYRQDPGLGLRLIYFSYDVKMKEKGDIPEGYSVSREKKERFSLILESASTNQTSMYLCASMLAGEEEQYFGPGTRLTVT.

V gene TRBV6-6 combines with J gene TRBJ1-6; tentative D call: TRBD1 (5 bases). V was cut by 6 bases and J by 9 bases, with 18 bases left in between. The germline gives CDR1 MNHNY, CDR2 SVGAGI (reference sequence). This CDR3 region has 15 residues. The CDR3 DNA reads TGTGCCAGCAGCAACGGTGGCGGGGGAATTTCACCCCTCCACTTT. Translated, it gives CASSNGGGGISPLHF.

This rearrangement joins TRBV29-1 to TRBJ2-1; 7 bases match TRBD2. The V gene end was trimmed by 1 base and the J gene end by 6 bases; junction bases not matched to a gene: 9. In germline, CDR1 is SQVTM, CDR2 ANQGSEA. The CDR3 contains 15 residues. For the CDR3, the DNA is TGCAGCGTTGAAGGGTATGCGGGAGTGACCAATGAGCAGTTCTTC. This codes for CSVEGYAGVTNEQFF.